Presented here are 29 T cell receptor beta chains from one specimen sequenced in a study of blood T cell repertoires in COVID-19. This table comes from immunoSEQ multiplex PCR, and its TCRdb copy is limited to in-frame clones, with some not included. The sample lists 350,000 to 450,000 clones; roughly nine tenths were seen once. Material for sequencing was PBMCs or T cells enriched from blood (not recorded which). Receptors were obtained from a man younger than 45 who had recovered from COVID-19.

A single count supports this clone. For the CDR3, the DNA is TGTGCCACCAGTGATACTGACAAAGGTTCTTTCGAGCAGTACTTC. It yields the protein CATSDTDKGSFEQYF. The rearrangement links TRBV24-1 to TRBJ2-7; no firm D call. CDR1 and CDR2 (germline): KGHDR, SFDVKD. This CDR3 region has 15 residues. Trimming shortened V by 3 bases and J by 6 bases, and 17 bases separated the two germline ends.

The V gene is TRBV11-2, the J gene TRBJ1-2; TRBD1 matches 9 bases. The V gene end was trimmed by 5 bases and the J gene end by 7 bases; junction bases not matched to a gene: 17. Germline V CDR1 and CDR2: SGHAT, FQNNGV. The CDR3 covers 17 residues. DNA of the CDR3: TGTGCCAGCAGCCGCCCGGCGGGGACAGGGCTTTCGGGTGGCTACACCTTC. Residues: CASSRPAGTGLSGGYTF.

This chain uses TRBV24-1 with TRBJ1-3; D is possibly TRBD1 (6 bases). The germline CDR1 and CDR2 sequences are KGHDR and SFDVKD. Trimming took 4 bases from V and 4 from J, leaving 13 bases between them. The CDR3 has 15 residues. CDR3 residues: CATSERQVAGNTIYF. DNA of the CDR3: TGTGCCACCAGTGAAAGACAGGTCGCCGGAAACACCATATATTTT.

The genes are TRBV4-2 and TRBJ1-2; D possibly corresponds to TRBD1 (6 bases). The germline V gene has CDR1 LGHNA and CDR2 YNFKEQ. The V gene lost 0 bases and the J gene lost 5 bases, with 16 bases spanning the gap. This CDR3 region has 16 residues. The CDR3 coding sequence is TGTGCCAGCAGCCAAGATAGAGGGGGTATTATTTATGGCTACACCTTC. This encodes CASSQDRGGIIYGYTF.

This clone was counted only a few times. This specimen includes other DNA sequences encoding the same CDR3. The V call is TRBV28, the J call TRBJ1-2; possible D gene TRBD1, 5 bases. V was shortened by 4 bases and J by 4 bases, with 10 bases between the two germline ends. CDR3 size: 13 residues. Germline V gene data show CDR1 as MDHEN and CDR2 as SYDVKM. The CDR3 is CASSSQGIYGYTF. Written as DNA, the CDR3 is TGTGCCAGCAGTTCCCAGGGTATCTATGGCTACACCTTC.

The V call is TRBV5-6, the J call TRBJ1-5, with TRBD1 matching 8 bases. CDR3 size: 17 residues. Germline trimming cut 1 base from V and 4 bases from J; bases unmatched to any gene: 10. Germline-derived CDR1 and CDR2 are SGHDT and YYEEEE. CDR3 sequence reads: CASSLWSTGDLNQPQHF. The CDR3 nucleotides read TGTGCCAGCAGCTTGTGGTCGACAGGGGACCTTAATCAGCCCCAGCATTTT.

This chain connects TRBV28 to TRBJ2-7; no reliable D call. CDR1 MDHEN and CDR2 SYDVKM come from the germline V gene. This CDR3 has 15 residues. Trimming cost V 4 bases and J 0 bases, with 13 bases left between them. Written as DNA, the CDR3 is TGTGCCAGCAGTTCCTGGCAGACTTTCTCCTACGAGCAGTACTTC. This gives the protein CASSSWQTFSYEQYF.

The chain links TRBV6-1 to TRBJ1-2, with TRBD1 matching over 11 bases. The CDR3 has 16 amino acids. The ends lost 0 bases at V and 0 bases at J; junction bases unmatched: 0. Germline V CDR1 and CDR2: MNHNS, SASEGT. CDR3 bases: TGTGCCAGCAGTGAAGCGGGACAGGGGGCTAACTATGGCTACACCTTC. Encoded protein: CASSEAGQGANYGYTF.

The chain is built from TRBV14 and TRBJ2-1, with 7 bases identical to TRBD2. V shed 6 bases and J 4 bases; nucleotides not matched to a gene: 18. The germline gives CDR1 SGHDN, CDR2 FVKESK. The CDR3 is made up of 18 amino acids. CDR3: CASSRNIPGTTLYNEQFF. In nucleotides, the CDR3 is TGTGCCAGCAGTCGAAACATTCCCGGGACTACCCTATACAATGAGCAGTTCTTC.

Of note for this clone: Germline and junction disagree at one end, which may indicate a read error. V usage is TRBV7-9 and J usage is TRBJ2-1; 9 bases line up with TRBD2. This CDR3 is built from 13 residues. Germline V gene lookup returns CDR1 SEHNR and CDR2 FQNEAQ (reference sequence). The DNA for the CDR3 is TGTGCCAGCAGCGTAGCGGGGGCAAATGAGCAGTTCTTC. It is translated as CASSVAGANEQFF.

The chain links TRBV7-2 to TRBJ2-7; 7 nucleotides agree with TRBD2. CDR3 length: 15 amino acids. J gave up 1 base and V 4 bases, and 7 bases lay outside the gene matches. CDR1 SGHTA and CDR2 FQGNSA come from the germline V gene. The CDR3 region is CASSSSGIRSYEQYF. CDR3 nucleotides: TGTGCCAGCAGCTCAAGCGGGATTCGGTCCTACGAGCAGTACTTC.

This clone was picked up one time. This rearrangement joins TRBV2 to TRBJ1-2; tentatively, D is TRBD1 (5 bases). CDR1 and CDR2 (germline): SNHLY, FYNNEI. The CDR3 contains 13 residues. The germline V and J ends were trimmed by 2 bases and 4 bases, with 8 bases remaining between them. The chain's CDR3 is CASSEQGTYGYTF. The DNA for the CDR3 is TGTGCCAGCAGTGAACAGGGAACCTATGGCTACACCTTC.

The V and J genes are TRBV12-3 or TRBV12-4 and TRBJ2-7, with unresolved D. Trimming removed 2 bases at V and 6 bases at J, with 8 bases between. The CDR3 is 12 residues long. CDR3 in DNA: TGTGCCAGCAGTTTAAGCGATGCCGAGCAGTACTTC. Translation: CASSLSDAEQYF.

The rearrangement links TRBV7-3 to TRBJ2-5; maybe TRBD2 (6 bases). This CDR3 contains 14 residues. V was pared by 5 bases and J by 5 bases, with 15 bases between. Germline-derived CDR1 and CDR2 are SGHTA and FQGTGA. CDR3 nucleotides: TGTGCCAGCAGCCCTAATGGCGCGGGGGAGACCCAGTACTTC. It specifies CASSPNGAGETQYF.

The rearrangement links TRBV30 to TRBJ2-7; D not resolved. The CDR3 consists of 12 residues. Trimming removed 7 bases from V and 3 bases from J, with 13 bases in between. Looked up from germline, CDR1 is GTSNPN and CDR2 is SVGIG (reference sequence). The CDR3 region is CALSGGRYEQYF. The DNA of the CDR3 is TGTGCCTTAAGTGGCGGCCGCTACGAGCAGTACTTC. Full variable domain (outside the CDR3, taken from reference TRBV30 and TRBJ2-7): SQTIHQWPATLVQPVGSPLSLECTVEGTSNPNLYWYRQAAGRGLQLLFYSVGIGQISSEVPQNLSASRPQDRQFILSSKKLLLSDSGFYLCALSGGRYEQYFGPGTRLTVT.

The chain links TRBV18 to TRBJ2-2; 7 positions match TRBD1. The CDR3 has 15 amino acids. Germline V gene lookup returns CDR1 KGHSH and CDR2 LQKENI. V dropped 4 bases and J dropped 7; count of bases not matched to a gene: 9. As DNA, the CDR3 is TGTGCCAGCTCACTTCGGACAGGAACGGGCGGGGAGCTGTTTTTT. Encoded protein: CASSLRTGTGGELFF.

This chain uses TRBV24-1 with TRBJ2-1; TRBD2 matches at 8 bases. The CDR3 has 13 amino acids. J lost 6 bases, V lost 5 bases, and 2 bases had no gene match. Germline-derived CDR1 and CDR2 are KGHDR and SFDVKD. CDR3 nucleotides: TGTGCCACCAGTGCCCTAGCGGGCAATGAGCAGTTCTTC. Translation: CATSALAGNEQFF.

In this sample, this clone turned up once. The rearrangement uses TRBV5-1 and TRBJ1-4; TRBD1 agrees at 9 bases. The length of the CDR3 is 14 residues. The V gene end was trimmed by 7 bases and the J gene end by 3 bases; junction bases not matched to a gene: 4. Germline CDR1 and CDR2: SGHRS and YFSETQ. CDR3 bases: TGCGCCAGCGGTTGGACAGGGGCTAATGAAAAACTGTTTTTT. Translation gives CASGWTGANEKLFF.

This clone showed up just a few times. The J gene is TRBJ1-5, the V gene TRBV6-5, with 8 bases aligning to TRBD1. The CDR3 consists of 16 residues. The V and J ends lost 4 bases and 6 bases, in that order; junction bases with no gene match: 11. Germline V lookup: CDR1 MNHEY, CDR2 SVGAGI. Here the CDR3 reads CASSLGGTGGFQPQHF. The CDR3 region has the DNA TGTGCCAGCAGTTTAGGTGGGACAGGCGGTTTTCAGCCCCAGCATTTT.

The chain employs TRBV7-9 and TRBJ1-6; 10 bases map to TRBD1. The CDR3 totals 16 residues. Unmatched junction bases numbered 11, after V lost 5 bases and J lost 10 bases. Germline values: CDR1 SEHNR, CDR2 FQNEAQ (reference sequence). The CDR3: CASSPSRGTGESPLHF. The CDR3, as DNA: TGTGCCAGCAGCCCCTCCCGTGGGACAGGGGAATCACCCCTCCACTTT. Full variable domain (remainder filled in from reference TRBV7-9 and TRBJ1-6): DTGVSQNPRHKITKRGQNVTFRCDPISEHNRLYWYRQTLGQGPEFLTYFQNEAQLEKSRLLSDRFSAERPKGSFSTLEIQRTEQGDSAMYLCASSPSRGTGESPLHFGNGTRLTVT.

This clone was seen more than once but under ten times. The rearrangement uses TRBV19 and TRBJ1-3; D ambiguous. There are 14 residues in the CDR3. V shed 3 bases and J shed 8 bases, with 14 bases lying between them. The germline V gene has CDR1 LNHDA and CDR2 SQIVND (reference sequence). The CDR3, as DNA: TGTGCCAGTAGTATTGGACTAACGGGGTACACCATATATTTT. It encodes CASSIGLTGYTIYF.

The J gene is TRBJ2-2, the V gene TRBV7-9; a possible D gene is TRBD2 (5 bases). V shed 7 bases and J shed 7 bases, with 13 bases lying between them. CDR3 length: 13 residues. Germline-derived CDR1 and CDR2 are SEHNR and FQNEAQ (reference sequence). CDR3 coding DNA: TGTGCCAGCAAACTAGGAGGTGACGGGGAGCTGTTTTTT. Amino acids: CASKLGGDGELFF.

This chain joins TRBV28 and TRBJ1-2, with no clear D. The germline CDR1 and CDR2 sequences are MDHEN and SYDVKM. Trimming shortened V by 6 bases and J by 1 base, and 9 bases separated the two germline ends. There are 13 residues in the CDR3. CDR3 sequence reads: CASRTGGNYGYTF. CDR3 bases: TGTGCCAGCAGGACCGGCGGTAACTATGGCTACACCTTC.

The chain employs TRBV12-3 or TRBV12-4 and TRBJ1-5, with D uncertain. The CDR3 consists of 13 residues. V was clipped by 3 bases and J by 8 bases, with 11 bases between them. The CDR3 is CASSFHVREPQHF. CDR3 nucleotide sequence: TGTGCCAGCAGTTTCCACGTCCGGGAGCCCCAGCATTTT.

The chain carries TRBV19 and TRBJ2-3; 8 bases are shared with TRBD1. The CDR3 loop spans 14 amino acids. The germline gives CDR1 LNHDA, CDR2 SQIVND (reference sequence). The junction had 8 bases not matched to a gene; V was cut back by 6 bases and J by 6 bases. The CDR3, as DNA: TGTGCCAGTAGAAAGGACAGGGCTGCGGATACGCAGTATTTT. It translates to CASRKDRAADTQYF.

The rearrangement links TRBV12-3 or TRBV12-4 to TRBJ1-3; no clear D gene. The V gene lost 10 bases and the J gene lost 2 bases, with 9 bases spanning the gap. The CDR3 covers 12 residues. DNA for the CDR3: TGTGCCATCTCCGGAGCTGGAAACACCATATATTTT. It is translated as CAISGAGNTIYF.

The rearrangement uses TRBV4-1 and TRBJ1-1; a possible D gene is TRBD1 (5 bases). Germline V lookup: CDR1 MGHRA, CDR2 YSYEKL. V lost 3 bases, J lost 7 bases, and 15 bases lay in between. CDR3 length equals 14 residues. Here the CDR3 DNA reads TGCGCCAGCAGCCAGTGGGGGGGAACAAATGAAGCTTTCTTT. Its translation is CASSQWGGTNEAFF.

The CDR3 loop is CASSASGRGDEQFF. Written as DNA, the CDR3 is TGCGCCAGCAGCGCTTCGGGACGGGGGGATGAGCAGTTCTTC. The chain combines TRBV5-1 with TRBJ2-1; 7 nucleotides agree with TRBD2. The CDR3 length is 14 residues. Unmatched junction bases numbered 9, after V lost 4 bases and J lost 8 bases. Germline V CDR1 and CDR2: SGHRS, YFSETQ.

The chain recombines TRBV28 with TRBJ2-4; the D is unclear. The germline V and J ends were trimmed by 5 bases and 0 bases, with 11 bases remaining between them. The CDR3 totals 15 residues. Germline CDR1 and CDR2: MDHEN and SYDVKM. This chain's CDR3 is CASSTPTVAKNIQYF. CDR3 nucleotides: TGTGCCAGCAGTACCCCCACAGTAGCCAAAAACATTCAGTACTTC.